This T cell receptor beta chain was sequenced during a study of CD8 T cells in Susac syndrome. Trimming shortened V by 6 bases and J by 7 bases, and 16 bases separated the two germline ends. The CDR3 runs 13 residues. cDNA came from roughly 0.47 to 1 ug RNA primed by random hexamers. The immunoSEQ assay covered 54 Vbeta and 13 Jbeta segments for CDR3. TCRdb redid the calling of the immunoSEQ multiplex PCR reads with MiXCR, one entry per CDR3 protein. The data show a few hundred thousand distinct CDR3 sequences, around 89% seen once. The multiple sclerosis control cohort comprised treatment-naive individuals presenting with stable or active relapsing-remitting disease. The CD8+ and CD4+ T cells were negatively isolated, with the TEMRA cells enriched by FACS.

The clonotype was recovered from a human donor with multiple sclerosis. The gene calls are TRBV12-3 or TRBV12-4 and TRBJ2-7; perhaps D is TRBD1 or TRBD2 (5 bases each). Specimen: CD8+ T cells from PBMCs. CDR3 nucleotide sequence: TGTGCCAGCAGCCTTGGGACCCCGGGTGAGCAGTACTTC. Translated, it gives CASSLGTPGEQYF.